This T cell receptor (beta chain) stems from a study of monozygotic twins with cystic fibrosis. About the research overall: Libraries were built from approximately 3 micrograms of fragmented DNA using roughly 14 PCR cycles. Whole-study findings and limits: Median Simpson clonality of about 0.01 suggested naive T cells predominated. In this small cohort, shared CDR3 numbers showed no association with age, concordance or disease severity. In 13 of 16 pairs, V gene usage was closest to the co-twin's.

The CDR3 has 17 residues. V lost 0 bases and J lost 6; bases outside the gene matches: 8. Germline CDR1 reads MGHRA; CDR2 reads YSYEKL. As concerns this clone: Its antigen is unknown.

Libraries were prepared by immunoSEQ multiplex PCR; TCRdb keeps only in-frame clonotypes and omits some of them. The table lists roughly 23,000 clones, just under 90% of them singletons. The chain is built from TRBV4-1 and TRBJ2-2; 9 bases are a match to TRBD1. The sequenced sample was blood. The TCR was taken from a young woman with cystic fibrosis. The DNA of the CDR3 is TGCGCCAGCAGCCAAGAAGGGGACAGGGAGGTACCCGGGGAGCTGTTTTTT. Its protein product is CASSQEGDREVPGELFF.